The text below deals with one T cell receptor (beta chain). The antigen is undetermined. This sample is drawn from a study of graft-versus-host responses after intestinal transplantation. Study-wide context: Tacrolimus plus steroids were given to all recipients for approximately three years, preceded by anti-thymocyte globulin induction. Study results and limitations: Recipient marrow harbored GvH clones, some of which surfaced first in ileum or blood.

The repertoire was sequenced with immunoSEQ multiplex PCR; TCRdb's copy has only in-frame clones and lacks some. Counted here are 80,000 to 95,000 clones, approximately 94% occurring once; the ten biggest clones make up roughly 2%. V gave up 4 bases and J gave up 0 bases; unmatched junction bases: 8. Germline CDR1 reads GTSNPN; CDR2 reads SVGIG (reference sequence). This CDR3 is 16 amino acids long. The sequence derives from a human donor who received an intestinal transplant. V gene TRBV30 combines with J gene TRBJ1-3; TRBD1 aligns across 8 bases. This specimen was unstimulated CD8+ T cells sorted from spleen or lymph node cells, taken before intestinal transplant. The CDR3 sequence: CAWTTGANLSGNTIYF. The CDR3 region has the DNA TGTGCCTGGACGACAGGGGCGAATCTCTCTGGAAACACCATATATTTT.